What follows describes a single T cell receptor beta chain. As yet, its antigen is unknown. Among the donors, all were Caucasian adults who lived in Nashville, Tennessee. V lost 7 bases to trimming and J lost 8 bases, with 14 bases between them. The CDR3 covers 12 residues. Germline V gene data show CDR1 as SEHNR and CDR2 as FQNEAQ (reference sequence). This sample is part of a study of shared clonotypes between healthy human individuals. Overall study results and limits: Few donors restricted represented genetic and exposure-history diversity.

Per the study methods: ImmunoSEQ output lacked quality scores and full-length reads, limiting matched filtering. Generated by immunoSEQ multiplex PCR, the TCRdb table keeps only in-frame clones and is missing some. That table gives V, J and clone size, and the DNA gave D and trimming. This sample has 1,400,000 or so clones; approximately 98.5% occur once, and the top ten carry 0.36%. This receptor was taken from a man under 40 in good health. The chain is built from TRBV7-9 and TRBJ1-2; a weak D match, TRBD1 (6 bases). The sequenced sample was naive CD4+ T cells sorted from blood. Subset specified: CD45RA+ positively selected. DNA of the CDR3: TGTGCCAGCACCATGGGGGGCTGGGGCTACACCTTC. Its protein product is CASTMGGWGYTF.